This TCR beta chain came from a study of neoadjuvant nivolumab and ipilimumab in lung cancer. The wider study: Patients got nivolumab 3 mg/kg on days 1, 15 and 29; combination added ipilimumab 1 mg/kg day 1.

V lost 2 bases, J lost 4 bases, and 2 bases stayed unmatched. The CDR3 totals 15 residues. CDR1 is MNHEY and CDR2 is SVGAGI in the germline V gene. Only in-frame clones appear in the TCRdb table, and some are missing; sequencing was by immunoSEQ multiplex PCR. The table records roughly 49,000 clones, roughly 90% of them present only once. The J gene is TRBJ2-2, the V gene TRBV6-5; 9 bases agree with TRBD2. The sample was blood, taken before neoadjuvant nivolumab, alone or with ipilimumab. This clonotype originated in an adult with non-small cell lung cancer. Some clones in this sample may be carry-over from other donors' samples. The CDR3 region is CASSYLSGGTGELFF. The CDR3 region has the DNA TGTGCCAGCAGTTACCTTAGCGGGGGCACCGGGGAGCTGTTTTTT.